The 20 T cell receptor beta chains in this list originate from one sample, sequenced in a study of Graves' ophthalmopathy and Graves' hyperthyroidism. Investigators amplified TCR beta CDR3 regions from RNA transcripts. Scientists carried out first-round RT-PCR using HTBI primers and then a second-round multiplex PCR. In TCRdb, the multiplex PCR reads were re-called with MiXCR into one record per CDR3 protein. The sample contains some 520,000 distinct CDR3 sequences, around an eighth of which appear only once. The sequenced material came from blood. The receptors shown here come from a woman aged 25 to 45 with Graves' ophthalmopathy.

This clonotype appeared a few times. The CDR3 nucleotides read TGCAGTGCTGGACAGGTAAATAGCAATCAGCCCCAGCATTTT. Protein product: CSAGQVNSNQPQHF. The V call is TRBV20-1, the J call TRBJ1-5, with 7 nucleotides matching TRBD1. With V trimmed by 5 bases and J by 0 bases, 4 bases remained unmatched. The CDR3 consists of 14 residues. Germline V gene sequence: CDR1 DFQATT, CDR2 SNEGSKA (reference sequence).

This clonotype was seen many times. The chain is built from TRBV11-3 and TRBJ2-5; D uncertain. Germline V gene lookup returns CDR1 SGHNT and CDR2 YENEEA. V gave up 4 bases and J gave up 5 bases, with 8 bases separating them. This CDR3 comprises 12 residues. The CDR3 sequence is CASSSGRETQYF. The DNA of the CDR3 is TGTGCCAGCAGCTCCGGCAGGGAGACCCAGTACTTC.

A remark on this clonotype: The germline gene is not matched at one end of the junction; a read error may be the cause. The chain links TRBV7-2 to TRBJ2-4; 7 bases are shared with TRBD1. This CDR3 has 14 residues. Germline V gives CDR1 SGHTA, CDR2 FQGNSA. This CDR3 reads CASSPDRAQGIKYF. The CDR3 DNA reads as TGTGCCAGCAGCCCCGACAGGGCACAGGGCATTAAGTACTTC.

This clonotype was detected ten times or more. V and J are TRBV20-1 and TRBJ2-7; 8 bases line up with TRBD1. This CDR3 spans 13 amino acids. J was trimmed by 4 bases and V by 5 bases; bases with no gene match: 7. Germline loops: CDR1 DFQATT, CDR2 SNEGSKA (reference sequence). The CDR3: CSADPDRVYEQYF. The CDR3 DNA reads as TGCAGTGCTGACCCGGACAGGGTATACGAGCAGTACTTC.

There are many counts of this clonotype. The J gene is TRBJ2-7, the V gene TRBV27; no reliable D call. In germline, CDR1 is MNHEY, CDR2 SMNVEV (reference sequence). The CDR3 consists of 13 residues. Trimming removed 4 bases from V and 1 base from J, with 8 bases in between. Here the CDR3 reads CASSSFLSYEQYF. DNA of the CDR3: TGTGCCAGCAGTTCGTTTTTATCCTACGAGCAGTACTTC.

The table lists this clonotype with many counts. The rearrangement links TRBV7-2 to TRBJ2-5; either TRBD1 or TRBD2 may supply D (5 bases each). V was trimmed by 1 base and J by 7 bases, leaving 13 bases between them. This CDR3 region has 14 residues. CDR1 is SGHTA, CDR2 FQGNSA, per germline. DNA for the CDR3: TGTGCCAGCAGCTTAGGGGACCCCCGGGGGACCCAGTACTTC. Protein product: CASSLGDPRGTQYF.

This clonotype was recorded at least ten times. This chain links TRBV28 with TRBJ1-1, with D tentatively TRBD1 (5 bases). V lost 6 bases, J lost 3 bases, and 17 bases lay in between. Germline V gives CDR1 MDHEN, CDR2 SYDVKM. CDR3 length equals 15 residues. CDR3 amino acids: CASRDRLRGDTEAFF. CDR3 nucleotides: TGTGCCAGCAGGGACCGACTGCGGGGGGACACTGAAGCTTTCTTT.

This clonotype came up many times. V is TRBV6-2 or TRBV6-3 and J is TRBJ1-5; D is uncertain. This CDR3 contains 15 residues. CDR1 and CDR2 (germline): MNHEY, SVGEGT. Trimming left V 7 bases short and J 0 bases short, with 13 bases between. CDR3 nucleotide sequence: TGTGCCAGCAACTCACAAGGAGCTAGCAATCAGCCCCAGCATTTT. This gives the protein CASNSQGASNQPQHF.

The chain employs TRBV20-1 and TRBJ2-7; maybe TRBD2 (5 bases). The germline V gene has CDR1 DFQATT and CDR2 SNEGSKA (reference sequence). V lost 3 bases, J lost 6 bases, and 21 bases lay in between. This CDR3 is 15 amino acids long. Here the CDR3 reads CSARPSRGDAFEQYF. Written as DNA, the CDR3 is TGCAGTGCTAGGCCCTCTCGGGGAGATGCGTTCGAGCAGTACTTC.

Comments on this clonotype: One junction end disagrees with the germline gene, perhaps due to a read error. V and J are TRBV7-7 and TRBJ2-5; 8 bases agree with TRBD2. The germline V gene has CDR1 SSHAT and CDR2 FNYEAQ (reference sequence). The CDR3 spans 15 residues. The chain's CDR3 is CASSLAGHGLETQYF. The CDR3 DNA is TGTGCTAGCAGCTTAGCGGGACACGGACTTGAGACCCAGTACTTC.

There are many counts of this clonotype. V is TRBV30 and J is TRBJ1-5; D is unclear. Between the trimmed V and J ends, which lost 4 bases and 1 base, there was a span of 8 bases. Germline V gene sequence: CDR1 GTSNPN, CDR2 SVGIG (reference sequence). The CDR3 has 13 amino acids. The CDR3 DNA reads TGTGCCTGGAAGTTGTGGAGCAATCAGCCCCAGCATTTT. Residues: CAWKLWSNQPQHF.

This clonotype was picked up a small number of times. This rearrangement joins TRBV30 to TRBJ1-5; 8 nucleotides agree with TRBD1. This CDR3 spans 15 amino acids. Germline V lookup: CDR1 GTSNPN, CDR2 SVGIG (reference sequence). V lost 5 bases and J lost 7; bases outside the gene matches: 13. The CDR3 here is CAWDPGQGGKQPQHF. The CDR3 DNA sequence: TGTGCCTGGGACCCCGGACAGGGAGGAAAACAGCCCCAGCATTTT.

This clonotype was found many times. The chain carries TRBV6-5 and TRBJ2-7; 11 bases agree with TRBD2. The CDR3 loop spans 15 amino acids. The germline V gene has CDR1 MNHEY and CDR2 SVGAGI. V dropped 6 bases and J dropped 9; count of bases not matched to a gene: 13. The CDR3 sequence: CASRPRLAGTRGQYF. In nucleotides, the CDR3 is TGTGCCAGCAGGCCCAGACTAGCGGGGACCCGGGGGCAGTACTTC.

This chain uses TRBV7-2 with TRBJ1-1; D ambiguous. Germline-derived CDR1 and CDR2 are SGHTA and FQGNSA. V was shortened by 2 bases and J by 8 bases, with 15 bases between the two germline ends. This CDR3 has 14 amino acids. The CDR3 loop is CASSLIGSRPEAFF. The CDR3 bases are TGTGCCAGCAGCTTAATCGGAAGCAGGCCAGAAGCTTTCTTT.

CDR3 sequence reads: CASSYLEPKGSYEQYF. The CDR3 nucleotides read TGTGCCAGCAGTTACCTGGAGCCCAAGGGGTCCTACGAGCAGTACTTC. The chain is built from TRBV6-5 and TRBJ2-7; a possible D gene is TRBD1 (5 bases). The V gene's germline CDR1 is MNHEY and CDR2 SVGAGI. CDR3 length: 16 residues. With 2 bases removed from V and 1 base from J, the gap between germline ends came to 15 bases.

This clonotype was recorded many times. An end of the junction does not agree with germline; a read error may underlie this. The V call is TRBV12-3 or TRBV12-4, the J call TRBJ2-4, with no clear D. The CDR3 has 14 amino acids. The CDR3 DNA is TGTGCCAGCAGCCCTAGTTTTGGCAAAAACATTAAGTACTTC. Translation gives CASSPSFGKNIKYF.

This clonotype was recorded a few times. The chain has TRBV11-3 and TRBJ2-5; D might be TRBD1 or TRBD2, each matching 5 bases. V was cut by 1 base and J by 4 bases, with 25 bases left in between. CDR1 is SGHNT, CDR2 YENEEA, per germline. The CDR3 covers 19 residues. The DNA for the CDR3 is TGTGCCAGCAGCTTAGTTAGGTCTCTTCGGCTAGCAGGGAGAGAGACCCAGTACTTC. Its protein product is CASSLVRSLRLAGRETQYF.

This clonotype was detected many times. J is TRBJ2-2 and V is TRBV24-1; D might be TRBD1 or TRBD2, each matching 6 bases. V lost 0 bases and J lost 2, with 9 bases in between. The CDR3 is made up of 16 amino acids. Germline loops: CDR1 KGHDR, CDR2 SFDVKD. The chain's CDR3 is CATSDLRGLNTGELFF. The CDR3 nucleotides are TGTGCCACCAGTGATTTGCGGGGGCTAAACACCGGGGAGCTGTTTTTT.

CDR3 DNA sequence: TGTGCCAGCAGCCACTCCCCCACAAGGCGGTACCAAGAGACCCAGTACTTC. Its translation is CASSHSPTRRYQETQYF. V gene TRBV6-2 or TRBV6-3 combines with J gene TRBJ2-5; D is unresolved. Trimming took 6 bases from V and 0 from J, leaving 20 bases between them. CDR3 length equals 17 residues. Germline CDR1 is MNHEY and CDR2 is SVGEGT.

This clonotype has at least ten counts. This rearrangement joins TRBV28 to TRBJ2-7, with 11 bases identical to TRBD2. This CDR3 region has 15 residues. From germline, CDR1 is MDHEN and CDR2 SYDVKM. The J segment lost 3 bases and the V segment lost 10 bases, leaving 11 bases of the junction unmatched. The CDR3 reads CAIRRGLAENYEQYF. The CDR3 region has the DNA TGTGCCATCAGGCGGGGACTAGCGGAAAACTACGAGCAGTACTTC.